One and the same sample provided the 2 T cell receptor beta chains below, sequenced in a study of T cell repertoires in cytomegalovirus infection. TCRdb re-analysed the reads in MiXCR, keeping a single row per CDR3 protein. The data hold a few hundred thousand distinct CDR3 sequences, with approximately 10% observed a single time. What was sequenced was PBMCs. Source of these receptors: a human donor in good health (CMV status not recorded). Some clones in this sample may be carry-over from other donors' samples.

In its sample, this clonotype was seen many times. The rearrangement joins TRBV12-3 or TRBV12-4 to TRBJ1-2, with D possibly TRBD1 on 5 matching bases. V was pared by 5 bases and J by 4 bases, with 17 bases between. There are 15 residues in the CDR3. DNA for the CDR3: TGTGCCAGCAGTAACTACCCCGGACAAACCTATGGCTACACCTTC. Amino acid sequence: CASSNYPGQTYGYTF.

This clonotype was recorded many times. The rearrangement links TRBV20-1 to TRBJ2-1; 9 bases agree with TRBD2. This CDR3 region has 16 residues. Germline V lookup: CDR1 DFQATT, CDR2 SNEGSKA (reference sequence). Trimming removed 2 bases from V and 7 bases from J; junction bases left unmatched: 12. CDR3 bases: TGCAGTGCTAGATGGGGACTAGCCCCCCGGGGGAATGAGCAGTTCTTC. It encodes CSARWGLAPRGNEQFF.